These 16 T cell receptor beta chains were sequenced from one sample in a study of shared clonotypes between healthy human individuals. Sequencing was performed with immunoSEQ multiplex PCR; in TCRdb, only in-frame clones are kept and a portion is missing. The top ten clones hold approximately 1.5% of a sample with 850,000 to 1,200,000 clones, about 75% of them seen once. Sequenced: memory CD4+ T cells sorted from blood. Specified subset: CD45RA-negative fraction. The receptor set was obtained from a man aged 18 to 30 in good health.

This chain connects TRBV6-5 to TRBJ2-7, with a weak D call TRBD2 (6 bases). The CDR3 loop spans 14 amino acids. Trimming stripped 5 bases from V and 2 bases from J, with 13 bases between. Per the germline V gene, CDR1 is MNHEY and CDR2 is SVGAGI. The CDR3: CASSPWDSTYEQYF. The CDR3 nucleotides read TGTGCCAGCAGTCCCTGGGACTCCACCTACGAGCAGTACTTC.

Points on this clone: This likely reflects a read error, since a far larger clone is one base away. The chain carries TRBV7-2 and TRBJ1-6; D ambiguous. The germline V gene encodes CDR1 SGHTA and CDR2 FQGNSA. Trimming took 5 bases from V and 2 from J, leaving 1 base between them. The CDR3 has 12 amino acids. CDR3 in amino acids: CASSPYNSPLHF. The CDR3 DNA is TGTGCCAGCAGCCCCTATAATTCACCCCTCCACTTT. Combining the CDR3 with reference TRBV7-2 and TRBJ1-6 gives the whole variable domain GAGVSQSPSNKVTEKGKDVELRCDPISGHTALYWYRQSLGQGLEFLIYFQGNSAPDKSGLPSDRFSAERTGGSVSTLTIQRTQQEDSAVYLCASSPYNSPLHFGNGTRLTVT.

This sequence joins TRBV30 and TRBJ2-2; 7 bases fit TRBD2. The V gene end was trimmed by 2 bases and the J gene end by 4 bases; junction bases not matched to a gene: 4. Germline CDR1 and CDR2: GTSNPN and SVGIG (reference sequence). CDR3 length: 14 amino acids. CDR3 DNA: TGTGCCTGGAGTCGGGACTACAGCACCGGGGAGCTGTTTTTT. Protein sequence: CAWSRDYSTGELFF.

The DNA for the CDR3 is TGCGCCAGCGTGCGAAACACTGAAGCTTTCTTT. Residues: CASVRNTEAFF. V and J are TRBV10-2 and TRBJ1-1; D gene unclear. Germline assignment: CDR1 WSHSY and CDR2 SAAADI. This CDR3 has 11 amino acids. Trimming removed 8 bases at V and 2 bases at J, with 6 bases between.

As regards this clone: The junction departs from the called germline gene at one end, perhaps through a read error. The V call is TRBV7-7, the J call TRBJ2-1; D is unresolved. The germline V gene encodes CDR1 SSHAT and CDR2 FNYEAQ (reference sequence). The CDR3 sequence is 13 residues long. CDR3: CASSLVGDNEQFF. In nucleotides, the CDR3 is TGTGCTAGCAGCTTGGTCGGAGACAATGAGCAGTTCTTC.

This chain connects TRBV4-1 to TRBJ1-2; D remains ambiguous. The V end lost 0 bases, the J end lost 4 bases, and 6 bases lay between the germline ends. Germline V gives CDR1 MGHRA, CDR2 YSYEKL. The CDR3 extends over 13 amino acids. CDR3 residues: CASSQDTRYGYTF. Written as DNA, the CDR3 is TGCGCCAGCAGCCAAGACACGCGCTATGGCTACACCTTC.

The chain has TRBV29-1 and TRBJ2-1; maybe TRBD1 (5 bases). This CDR3 contains 13 residues. Trimming stripped 3 bases from V and 3 bases from J, with 9 bases between. The germline gives CDR1 SQVTM, CDR2 ANQGSEA. CDR3 bases: TGCAGCGTTGACAGGGAAGGCTACAATGAGCAGTTCTTC. Translating gives CSVDREGYNEQFF.

V usage is TRBV5-5 and J usage is TRBJ1-2, with no clear D. The ends were cut back, 0 bases at V and 0 bases at J, with 9 bases in the middle. CDR3 length: 15 amino acids. Germline assignment: CDR1 SGHKS and CDR2 YYEKEE (reference sequence). The CDR3 nucleotides are TGTGCCAGCAGCTTGGAGGCAGCAGCTAACTATGGCTACACCTTC. Its translation: CASSLEAAANYGYTF.

Comments on this clone: One junction end does not reproduce the germline sequence, and a read error may be involved. The genes are TRBV6-5 and TRBJ2-7; D is ambiguous. The CDR3 has 14 residues. CDR1 and CDR2 (germline): MNHEY, SVGAGI. CDR3 DNA: TGTGCCAGCAGTAACTCGTTCATGTCCTACGAGCAGTACTTC. Protein product: CASSNSFMSYEQYF.

The J gene is TRBJ1-5, the V gene TRBV28; 10 nucleotides match TRBD1. Germline trimming cut 6 bases from V and 7 bases from J; bases unmatched to any gene: 6. Germline values: CDR1 MDHEN, CDR2 SYDVKM. The length of the CDR3 is 14 residues. This CDR3 reads CASSPGTGAQPQHF. CDR3 nucleotide sequence: TGTGCCAGCAGCCCCGGGACAGGGGCCCAGCCCCAGCATTTT.

The chain recombines TRBV30 with TRBJ2-7, with D possibly matching TRBD2 (5 bases). The length of the CDR3 is 11 residues. Germline V gene lookup returns CDR1 GTSNPN and CDR2 SVGIG (reference sequence). The CDR3 nucleotides are TGTGCTCGGAAGGAGAGGGACGAGCAGTACTTC. Its protein is CARKERDEQYF. Together with reference TRBV30 and TRBJ2-7, the CDR3 gives the full variable domain: SQTIHQWPATLVQPVGSPLSLECTVEGTSNPNLYWYRQAAGRGLQLLFYSVGIGQISSEVPQNLSASRPQDRQFILSSKKLLLSDSGFYLCARKERDEQYFGPGTRLTVT.

The chain couples TRBV14 to TRBJ2-3, with TRBD1 as a possible D gene (6 bases). V was shortened by 4 bases and J by 2 bases, with 16 bases between the two germline ends. The CDR3 is made up of 16 amino acids. The germline V gene encodes CDR1 SGHDN and CDR2 FVKESK. In DNA, the CDR3 is TGTGCCAGCAGCCCGCCCGGACAGAGCTTCACAGATACGCAGTATTTT. This codes for CASSPPGQSFTDTQYF.

V and J are TRBV5-4 and TRBJ1-6, with 7 bases identical to TRBD1. Germline CDR1 is SGHNT and CDR2 is YYREEE (reference sequence). This CDR3 is 15 amino acids long. V was clipped by 4 bases and J by 7 bases; unmatched bases: 8. The CDR3 here is CASSQGSGGNSPLHF. In DNA, the CDR3 is TGTGCCAGCAGCCAAGGTTCAGGGGGGAATTCACCCCTCCACTTT.

This clone was seen only once. The V gene is TRBV6-1, the J gene TRBJ1-3; D call uncertain. In germline, CDR1 is MNHNS, CDR2 SASEGT. CDR3 size: 16 residues. Trimming shortened V by 1 base and J by 4 bases, and 14 bases separated the two germline ends. The CDR3 region has the DNA TGTGCCAGCAGTGAAGGAAGGACCGTCAGGGGAAACACCATATATTTT. This translates into CASSEGRTVRGNTIYF.

This clone was recorded only once. The chain couples TRBV7-9 to TRBJ2-3; TRBD1 or TRBD2 may be the D gene (5 bases each). CDR3 size: 14 residues. The V end was cut by 5 bases, the J end by 5 bases, with 14 bases between. From germline, CDR1 is SEHNR and CDR2 FQNEAQ (reference sequence). The CDR3 is CASSLQGDGDTQYF. The CDR3 DNA sequence: TGTGCCAGCAGCCTCCAAGGGGACGGAGATACGCAGTATTTT.

The chain links TRBV5-4 to TRBJ1-2; D remains ambiguous. With 4 bases removed from V and 0 bases from J, the gap between germline ends came to 10 bases. CDR3 length equals 14 residues. Germline assignment: CDR1 SGHNT and CDR2 YYREEE (reference sequence). The CDR3 DNA follows: TGTGCCAGCAGCCCGGGTGGAGCTAACTATGGCTACACCTTC. Residues: CASSPGGANYGYTF.